The 5 T cell receptor beta chains below were found in one sample sequenced in a study of blood T cells in healthy people across ages. Then a second PCR, running roughly 7 to 11 cycles, was carried out with a sample-barcoded 5' primer and a J-beta primer mix. TCRdb called the 5' RACE reads again in MiXCR, with one record for every CDR3 protein. In the table there are about 1.8 million distinct CDR3 sequences, 40% to 55% of which are singletons. Sequencing used blood. The receptors here all came from a woman in her thirties or forties in good health.

V gene TRBV20-1 combines with J gene TRBJ1-1; D possibly corresponds to TRBD1 (6 bases). CDR1 DFQATT and CDR2 SNEGSKA come from the germline V gene (reference sequence). Trimming stripped 7 bases from V and 1 base from J, with 19 bases between. This CDR3 has 15 residues. The CDR3 loop reads CSVDKGGTRNTEAFF. In nucleotides, the CDR3 is TGCAGTGTGGACAAGGGTGGGACAAGGAACACTGAAGCTTTCTTT.

The CDR3 region is CATSDFRGGGTEAFF. In DNA form, the CDR3 reads TGTGCCACCAGTGATTTTCGAGGGGGAGGTACTGAAGCTTTCTTT. The chain carries TRBV24-1 and TRBJ1-1; a weak D match, TRBD1 (6 bases). Germline assignment: CDR1 KGHDR and CDR2 SFDVKD. This CDR3 spans 15 amino acids. Trimming stripped 1 base from V and 5 bases from J, with 13 bases between.

V and J are TRBV11-2 and TRBJ2-1; 11 nucleotides agree with TRBD2. With 3 bases clipped from V and 10 bases from J, the junction kept 11 bases outside the gene matches. Germline loops: CDR1 SGHAT, CDR2 FQNNGV. This CDR3 has 16 amino acids. The CDR3 DNA sequence: TGTGCCAGCAGCTTGATGCTAGCGGGGGGTTTAGAAGAGCAGTTCTTC. Translated: CASSLMLAGGLEEQFF.

The chain combines TRBV5-5 with TRBJ2-3; no firm D call. Germline CDR1 is SGHKS and CDR2 is YYEKEE (reference sequence). The CDR3 has 16 residues. Between the trimmed V and J ends, which lost 0 bases and 0 bases, there was a span of 11 bases. The DNA for the CDR3 is TGTGCCAGCAGCTTGGTGTCTGCGATAAGCACAGATACGCAGTATTTT. The encoded protein is CASSLVSAISTDTQYF.

V usage is TRBV7-2 and J usage is TRBJ2-6, with D possibly being TRBD1 (6 bases). Trimming took 0 bases from V and 0 from J, leaving 15 bases between them. The V gene's germline CDR1 is SGHTA and CDR2 FQGNSA. CDR3 length: 19 residues. CDR3 DNA: TGTGCCAGCAGCTTAGCCGGGACACCCAGTTACTCTGGGGCCAACGTCCTGACTTTC. Its translation is CASSLAGTPSYSGANVLTF.